The entry below describes one TCR beta chain. Its antigen is unidentified. This sample was taken from a study of cytomegalovirus exposure and HLA in healthy donors. Background on the study: Earlier findings included 100 million to 130 million unique TCR beta sequences obtained from approximately 170 million T cells. Findings and limits, study-wide: Some public TCRs appeared in many individuals, while most sequences were rare. The only immune exposure information that was available was CMV serostatus.

Trimming shortened V by 0 bases and J by 4 bases, and 6 bases separated the two germline ends. Germline V gives CDR1 SGHRS, CDR2 YFSETQ. The CDR3 length is 13 residues. Primers included in the PCR were 60 Vbeta and 13 Jbeta primers. Assay used: immunoSEQ multiplex PCR; TCRdb lists only in-frame clones, some missing. The repertoire holds around 130,000 clones, with roughly 83% as singletons. Sampled while nominally healthy, donors likely had unrecorded immune exposures. The TCR originated in a man aged 18 to 30 in good health and CMV-seronegative. The specimen was PBMCs. V and J are TRBV5-1 and TRBJ2-3, with D possibly being TRBD2 (5 bases). Here the CDR3 reads CASSLVEADTQYF. The CDR3 nucleotides are TGCGCCAGCAGCTTGGTGGAGGCAGATACGCAGTATTTT.